Each of the 29 T cell receptor beta chains below was sequenced from the same sample in a study of blood T cell repertoires in COVID-19. The assay was immunoSEQ multiplex PCR, and TCRdb's table has in-frame clones only and misses some. The sample has roughly 280,000 clones; approximately 89% are singletons. Sequencing used peripheral blood. These receptors originate from a man aged 40-50 years with active or convalescent COVID-19.

This clone showed up just a few times. This chain connects TRBV19 to TRBJ1-6; D is undetermined. The germline V gene encodes CDR1 LNHDA and CDR2 SQIVND (reference sequence). The V gene lost 3 bases and the J gene lost 1 base, with 13 bases spanning the gap. The CDR3 has 17 residues. CDR3: CASSMGAGGSYNSPLHF. CDR3 nucleotides: TGTGCCAGTAGTATGGGAGCAGGCGGGTCCTATAATTCACCCCTCCACTTT.

This clone came up a few times. V is TRBV12-5 and J is TRBJ2-5; TRBD2 matches 7 bases. This CDR3 region has 14 residues. Germline lookup yields CDR1 LGHNT and CDR2 FRNRAP. J was trimmed by 4 bases and V by 4 bases; bases with no gene match: 6. CDR3 sequence: CASGWMPGGETQYF. For the CDR3, the DNA is TGTGCTAGTGGTTGGATGCCGGGAGGAGAGACCCAGTACTTC.

The chain combines TRBV19 with TRBJ1-5; D possibly corresponds to TRBD1 (5 bases). V was cut by 1 base and J by 6 bases, with 16 bases left in between. Germline CDR1 LNHDA, CDR2 SQIVND (reference sequence). CDR3 length: 16 amino acids. CDR3 protein: CASSIGNTGHGQPQHF. The CDR3 DNA reads TGTGCCAGTAGTATAGGTAACACAGGTCACGGTCAGCCCCAGCATTTT.

The chain is built from TRBV28 and TRBJ2-1, with a tentative D call TRBD2 (5 bases). V lost 5 bases to trimming and J lost 9 bases, with 14 bases between them. CDR3 length: 13 amino acids. CDR1 and CDR2 from the germline V gene are MDHEN and SYDVKM. The CDR3 DNA is TGTGCCAGCAGTCCCACCGAGGGATCTGAGCAGTTCTTC. It codes for CASSPTEGSEQFF.

In this sample, this clone turned up a few times. V is TRBV7-2 and J is TRBJ2-2; D is ambiguous. The CDR3 length is 15 residues. The ends were cut back, 5 bases at V and 4 bases at J, with 14 bases in the middle. In germline, CDR1 is SGHTA, CDR2 FQGNSA. The CDR3 bases are TGTGCCAGCAGCCCCAAACCCGGCGGCACCGGGGAGCTGTTTTTT. It codes for CASSPKPGGTGELFF. The complete variable domain, with remaining parts taken from reference TRBV7-2 and TRBJ2-2, reads GAGVSQSPSNKVTEKGKDVELRCDPISGHTALYWYRQSLGQGLEFLIYFQGNSAPDKSGLPSDRFSAERTGGSVSTLTIQRTQQEDSAVYLCASSPKPGGTGELFFGEGSRLTVL.

The V call is TRBV19, the J call TRBJ1-5, with 8 bases fitting TRBD1. This CDR3 contains 16 residues. V was clipped by 0 bases and J by 1 base; unmatched bases: 2. Germline assignment: CDR1 LNHDA and CDR2 SQIVND (reference sequence). For the CDR3, the DNA is TGTGCCAGTAGTATAGAGACAGGGGTAAGCAATCAGCCCCAGCATTTT. It yields the protein CASSIETGVSNQPQHF.

The J gene is TRBJ2-1, the V gene TRBV7-6, with 7 nucleotides matching TRBD2. The CDR3 consists of 15 residues. CDR1 is SGHVS and CDR2 is FNYEAQ in the germline V gene. V was pared by 1 base and J by 6 bases, with 6 bases of the junction left unmatched. CDR3 residues: CASSLVVGEGNEQFF. CDR3 sequence (DNA): TGTGCCAGCAGCTTAGTAGTAGGGGAGGGCAATGAGCAGTTCTTC.

This clone was detected once. The genes are TRBV6-5 and TRBJ1-1; TRBD1 matches at 7 bases. The CDR3 has 14 amino acids. CDR1 and CDR2 from the germline V gene are MNHEY and SVGAGI. V was pared by 6 bases and J by 5 bases, with 9 bases of the junction left unmatched. The CDR3 spells CASRDRVGRTEAFF. CDR3 bases: TGTGCCAGCAGAGACAGGGTGGGGAGGACTGAAGCTTTCTTT.

The chain joins TRBV7-3 to TRBJ1-2; 10 positions match TRBD1. This CDR3 has 13 amino acids. CDR1 SGHTA and CDR2 FQGTGA come from the germline V gene. Trimming cost V 5 bases and J 6 bases; bases outside gene matches: 3. In nucleotides, the CDR3 is TGTGCCAGCAGCCGTGGACAGGGGGATGGCTACACCTTC. This sequence encodes CASSRGQGDGYTF.

CDR3 nucleotides: TGTGCCAGCAGTGAAAACCCCCTAGCGGGAGATCTCTACAATGAGCAGTTCTTC. Its translation is CASSENPLAGDLYNEQFF. The V call is TRBV2, the J call TRBJ2-1, with 10 bases matching TRBD2. CDR1 SNHLY and CDR2 FYNNEI come from the germline V gene. The CDR3 has 18 residues. V was clipped by 2 bases and J by 3 bases; unmatched bases: 10.

This clone has more than one count but fewer than ten. The CDR3 is CASSRSGDLDQPQHF. The CDR3 coding sequence is TGTGCCAGCAGTCGTTCGGGGGATTTAGATCAGCCCCAGCATTTT. The rearrangement joins TRBV7-7 to TRBJ1-5, with D possibly being TRBD1 (5 bases). Trimming stripped 6 bases from V and 5 bases from J, with 17 bases between. The CDR3 loop spans 15 amino acids. Germline-derived CDR1 and CDR2 are SSHAT and FNYEAQ (reference sequence).

This chain connects TRBV11-2 to TRBJ1-6, with D possibly matching TRBD1 (5 bases). Germline V gives CDR1 SGHAT, CDR2 FQNNGV. The CDR3 runs 13 residues. Trimming took 4 bases from V and 10 from J, leaving 11 bases between them. CDR3 amino acids: CASSWGSGSPLHF. CDR3 coding DNA: TGTGCCAGCAGCTGGGGCAGCGGGTCACCCCTCCACTTT.

J is TRBJ1-4 and V is TRBV15, with TRBD1 identical over 10 bases. V lost 3 bases, J lost 5 bases, and 0 bases stayed unmatched. Looked up from germline, CDR1 is LNHNV and CDR2 is YYDKDF (reference sequence). The CDR3 consists of 14 residues. This CDR3 is CATSRGQGNEKLFF. The CDR3 coding sequence is TGTGCCACCAGCAGGGGACAGGGGAATGAAAAACTGTTTTTT.

The J gene is TRBJ2-2, the V gene TRBV5-4; D is unclear. Germline V gives CDR1 SGHNT, CDR2 YYREEE (reference sequence). There are 14 residues in the CDR3. The V and J ends lost 8 bases and 2 bases respectively, with 13 bases between them. The CDR3: CASRGAANTGELFF. The DNA of the CDR3 is TGTGCCAGTCGCGGTGCAGCCAACACCGGGGAGCTGTTTTTT.

This clone showed up just a few times. The chain is built from TRBV9 and TRBJ1-2; TRBD1 aligns across 9 bases. Trimming removed 3 bases from V and 2 bases from J; junction bases left unmatched: 8. The CDR3 sequence is 16 residues long. The germline CDR1 and CDR2 sequences are SGDLS and YYNGEE. The DNA for the CDR3 is TGTGCCAGCAGCGCGGGGACAGGGCCCTGGAACTATGGCTACACCTTC. Amino acid sequence: CASSAGTGPWNYGYTF.

The rearrangement links TRBV12-5 to TRBJ2-1, with D perhaps matching TRBD2 (6 bases). This CDR3 comprises 17 residues. V was shortened by 2 bases and J by 3 bases, with 17 bases between the two germline ends. The V gene's germline CDR1 is LGHNT and CDR2 FRNRAP. CDR3 sequence (DNA): TGTGCTAGTGGTTTGCCAATCGGGGGTGCAGGCTACAATGAGCAGTTCTTC. The encoded protein is CASGLPIGGAGYNEQFF.

The rearrangement uses TRBV3-1 (or the pseudogene TRBV3-2) and TRBJ2-5; D perhaps matches TRBD1 (5 bases). V lost 0 bases and J 5 bases, leaving 13 bases between the germline ends. The CDR3 spans 15 residues. Germline V CDR1 and CDR2: LGHDT, YNNKEL (reference sequence). In DNA, the CDR3 is TGTGCCAGCAGCCAAGAAGGTTCAGGGCTGGAGACCCAGTACTTC. This sequence encodes CASSQEGSGLETQYF.

The chain joins TRBV3-1 (or the pseudogene TRBV3-2) to TRBJ1-2; perhaps TRBD1 as D (5 bases). Trimming removed 4 bases at V and 3 bases at J, with 21 bases between. The CDR3 has 17 residues. Germline CDR1 and CDR2: LGHDT and YNNKEL (reference sequence). CDR3 sequence reads: CASSPSTGPEGYYGYTF. The CDR3 DNA reads as TGTGCCAGCAGCCCGAGTACGGGGCCGGAGGGATACTATGGCTACACCTTC.

Details on this clone: This CDR3 is also generated by other DNA sequences in the sample. The V gene is TRBV12-3 or TRBV12-4, the J gene TRBJ1-1; D gene ambiguous. The length of the CDR3 is 12 residues. V dropped 3 bases and J dropped 3 bases, with 5 bases sitting between them. The CDR3 loop is CASSFGDTEAFF. The CDR3 nucleotides read TGTGCCAGCAGTTTCGGAGACACTGAAGCTTTCTTT.

The chain recombines TRBV7-6 with TRBJ2-3; a weak D match, TRBD2 (5 bases). CDR1 and CDR2 (germline): SGHVS, FNYEAQ. V lost 6 bases and J 5 bases, leaving 12 bases between the germline ends. CDR3 length: 13 residues. The CDR3 DNA reads as TGTGCCAGCAGTTACCAGAGCGGAGATACGCAGTATTTT. The encoded protein is CASSYQSGDTQYF.

This clone was seen more than once but under ten times. The V gene is TRBV7-3, the J gene TRBJ2-3; TRBD1 aligns across 12 bases. The germline CDR1 and CDR2 sequences are SGHTA and FQGTGA. Trimming removed 5 bases from V and 6 bases from J; junction bases left unmatched: 12. The length of the CDR3 is 17 residues. CDR3 amino acids: CASSPWGTGGEMDTQYF. CDR3 nucleotides: TGTGCCAGCAGCCCCTGGGGGACAGGGGGCGAGATGGATACGCAGTATTTT. The full variable domain, completed using reference TRBV7-3 and TRBJ2-3, is GAGVSQTPSNKVTEKGKYVELRCDPISGHTALYWYRQSLGQGPEFLIYFQGTGAADDSGLPNDRFFAVRPEGSVSTLKIQRTERGDSAVYLCASSPWGTGGEMDTQYFGPGTRLTVL.

The V and J genes are TRBV5-1 and TRBJ2-1; TRBD2 matches 7 bases. CDR1 is SGHRS and CDR2 is YFSETQ in the germline V gene. J was trimmed by 8 bases and V by 9 bases; bases with no gene match: 17. The CDR3 loop spans 15 amino acids. Written as DNA, the CDR3 is TGCGCCACTCTACCCCTGCCCGGGGAGGGCGATGAGCAGTTCTTC. Translated: CATLPLPGEGDEQFF.

V is TRBV29-1 and J is TRBJ1-5, with a weak D call TRBD1 (6 bases). There are 14 residues in the CDR3. Germline V lookup: CDR1 SQVTM, CDR2 ANQGSEA. The V end lost 3 bases, the J end lost 6 bases, and 15 bases lay between the germline ends. The DNA for the CDR3 is TGCAGCGTTGAGGACCAGGGGATCGGTCAGCCCCAGCATTTT. Residues: CSVEDQGIGQPQHF.

The chain recombines TRBV19 with TRBJ2-7, with TRBD1 matching 7 bases. Trimming at V came to 2 bases and at J to 1 base, leaving 8 bases not matched to a gene. In germline, CDR1 is LNHDA, CDR2 SQIVND (reference sequence). The CDR3 covers 16 residues. The CDR3 sequence is CASSIRGQGESYEQYF. CDR3 bases: TGTGCCAGTAGTATAAGGGGCCAGGGGGAATCCTACGAGCAGTACTTC.

The rearrangement joins TRBV10-3 to TRBJ2-1; TRBD1 matches at 10 bases. In germline, CDR1 is ENHRY, CDR2 SYGVKD. This CDR3 has 12 amino acids. J gave up 9 bases and V 8 bases, and 4 bases lay outside the gene matches. The CDR3 sequence: CAIPGDRGEQFF. CDR3 coding DNA: TGTGCCATCCCAGGGGACAGGGGTGAGCAGTTCTTC.

The gene calls are TRBV12-5 and TRBJ1-2; no reliable D call. Trimming shortened V by 6 bases and J by 8 bases, and 16 bases separated the two germline ends. This CDR3 has 13 amino acids. The germline V gene encodes CDR1 LGHNT and CDR2 FRNRAP. CDR3 DNA sequence: TGTGCTAGTGGGCCTGACGGGAGGCGGGGCTACACCTTC. Protein product: CASGPDGRRGYTF.

This clone has only one observation. The CDR3, as DNA: TGTGCCAGCAGTCCGGGGAACTATGGCTACACCTTC. Its protein product is CASSPGNYGYTF. V and J are TRBV28 and TRBJ1-2; unclear D gene. Germline V gives CDR1 MDHEN, CDR2 SYDVKM. V lost 5 bases and J lost 2, with 6 bases in between. The CDR3 is made up of 12 amino acids.

The V gene is TRBV29-1, the J gene TRBJ2-1; possibly TRBD2 for D (7 bases). Germline-derived CDR1 and CDR2 are SQVTM and ANQGSEA. V dropped 6 bases and J dropped 4 bases, with 16 bases sitting between them. This CDR3 contains 14 residues. The CDR3 protein is CSVTWGGRYNEQFF. CDR3 coding DNA: TGCAGCGTAACTTGGGGGGGCCGATACAATGAGCAGTTCTTC.

The chain couples TRBV5-1 to TRBJ2-2; no firm D call. The CDR3 totals 14 residues. The germline V and J ends were trimmed by 4 bases and 5 bases, with 12 bases remaining between them. Germline values: CDR1 SGHRS, CDR2 YFSETQ. The chain's CDR3 is CASSGLAGTGELFF. Written as DNA, the CDR3 is TGCGCCAGCAGCGGCCTCGCAGGTACCGGGGAGCTGTTTTTT.